These T cell receptor beta chains were read from a single sample in a study of blood T cell repertoires in COVID-19. Assay: immunoSEQ multiplex PCR; the TCRdb copy retains only in-frame clones and omits some. The table shows 120,000 or so clones, with approximately 70% occurring only once. What was sequenced was peripheral blood. Receptor source: a human donor with acute or convalescent COVID-19. The donor label of this sample is uncertain. CDR3s include the opening cysteine and the closing phenylalanine or tryptophan. D genes are given only for firm matches. Part of the rows lack a size; the others show once, few, many or a class for expanded clones.

cdr3_length clone_size j_call d_call v_call cdr3_aa cdr3_nt
14 many TRBJ2-1 . TRBV20-1 CSASSLAVGNEQFF TGCAGTGCTAGTTCTCTAGCAGTGGGCAATGAGCAGTTCTTC
14 . TRBJ2-7 . TRBV3-1/TRBV3-2 CASSVRGHSYEQYF TGTGCCAGCAGCGTTAGAGGGCACTCCTACGAGCAGTACTTC
17 . TRBJ2-1 TRBD2 TRBV9 CASSTRLAGAGGNEQFF TGTGCCAGCAGCACTCGACTAGCGGGGGCCGGCGGCAATGAGCAGTTCTTC
17 . TRBJ2-7 TRBD2 TRBV2 CASSESFVGGTTYEQYF TGTGCCAGCAGTGAGAGTTTCGTGGGGGGGACCACCTACGAGCAGTACTTC
13 . TRBJ1-6 . TRBV7-8 CASSTQANSPLHF TGTGCCAGCTCGACCCAGGCTAATTCACCCCTCCACTTT
16 . TRBJ2-3 TRBD2 TRBV19 CASSGGTSGGADTQYF TGTGCCAGTAGTGGCGGGACTAGCGGGGGGGCAGATACGCAGTATTTT
12 many TRBJ1-2 . TRBV11-2 CASSPDSYGYTF TGTGCCAGCAGCCCGGACAGCTATGGCTACACCTTC
15 . TRBJ1-4 . TRBV27 CASSSYRATNEKLFF TGTGCCAGCAGTTCTTACAGGGCAACTAATGAAAAACTGTTTTTT
14 few TRBJ1-2 . TRBV28 CASSSRTEIYGYTF TGTGCCAGCAGTTCCCGGACAGAGATCTATGGCTACACCTTC
12 . TRBJ1-1 TRBD1 TRBV18 CASSPTDREAFF TGTGCCAGCTCACCAACGGACAGGGAAGCTTTCTTT
18 . TRBJ2-5 TRBD2 TRBV18 CASSPIPRQRGNQETQYF TGTGCCAGCTCACCAATCCCCCGGCAGCGGGGTAACCAAGAGACCCAGTACTTC
14 . TRBJ1-4 . TRBV5-1 CASKLSPTNEKLFF TGCGCCAGCAAATTGTCTCCAACTAATGAAAAACTGTTTTTT
13 . TRBJ2-3 . TRBV12-3/TRBV12-4 CASSLGGPDTQYF TGTGCCAGCAGTTTAGGGGGCCCAGATACGCAGTATTTT
15 . TRBJ2-5 TRBD2 TRBV7-8 CASSVWAGGDSTQYF TGTGCCAGCTCCGTATGGGCGGGGGGGGACTCGACCCAGTACTTC
15 . TRBJ2-3 TRBD2 TRBV18 CASSPRGGAPDTQYF TGTGCCAGCTCACCGCGCGGGGGGGCACCAGATACGCAGTATTTT
13 . TRBJ2-7 TRBD1 TRBV12-3/TRBV12-4 CASRAGTGGEQYF TGTGCCAGCAGGGCCGGGACAGGGGGCGAGCAGTACTTC
18 . TRBJ2-3 TRBD2 TRBV5-1 CASSLGLAGGTVTDTQYF TGCGCCAGCAGCTTGGGACTAGCGGGGGGGACGGTCACAGATACGCAGTATTTT
14 . TRBJ1-6 . TRBV6-5 CASSYYGGDSPLHF TGTGCCAGCAGTTACTACGGAGGGGATTCACCCCTCCACTTT